The next 12 T cell receptor beta chains were all read from a single sample in a study of T cell responses to AZD1222 COVID-19 vaccine. Produced via immunoSEQ multiplex PCR; TCRdb's table is partial and in-frame only. The data hold under 130,000 clones, with 90% observed a single time. The sequences come from peripheral blood, collected on day 0 of AZD1222 vaccination. These receptors came from an adult in good health.

The chain recombines TRBV7-6 with TRBJ1-2, with D uncertain. The CDR3 covers 14 residues. Per germline, CDR1 SGHVS and CDR2 FNYEAQ. V lost 1 base to trimming and J lost 7 bases, with 13 bases between them. The CDR3 here is CASSLGEGFGGYTF. As DNA, the CDR3 is TGTGCCAGCAGCTTAGGTGAAGGGTTTGGTGGCTACACCTTC.

This clone came up once. The chain uses TRBV5-1 and TRBJ1-6; 8 nucleotides line up with TRBD1. This CDR3 comprises 17 residues. With 5 bases clipped from V and 5 bases from J, the junction kept 12 bases outside the gene matches. Germline loops: CDR1 SGHRS, CDR2 YFSETQ. For the CDR3, the DNA is TGCGCCAGCAGATCACCCCCCGGACAGGGCGATAATTCACCCCTCCACTTT. This gives the protein CASRSPPGQGDNSPLHF.

The chain recombines TRBV7-2 with TRBJ1-3; 8 bases are a match to TRBD1. Germline CDR1 reads SGHTA; CDR2 reads FQGNSA. V gave up 5 bases and J gave up 0 bases; unmatched junction bases: 15. CDR3 length equals 19 residues. The DNA of the CDR3 is TGTGCCAGCAGCCCCTTCACCGCGGACAGGGCTTTCTCTGGAAACACCATATATTTT. This sequence encodes CASSPFTADRAFSGNTIYF. Full variable domain (outside the CDR3, taken from reference TRBV7-2 and TRBJ1-3): GAGVSQSPSNKVTEKGKDVELRCDPISGHTALYWYRQSLGQGLEFLIYFQGNSAPDKSGLPSDRFSAERTGGSVSTLTIQRTQQEDSAVYLCASSPFTADRAFSGNTIYFGEGSWLTVV.

The chain combines TRBV19 with TRBJ2-7; 8 nucleotides agree with TRBD1. Germline CDR1 is LNHDA and CDR2 is SQIVND (reference sequence). V gave up 4 bases and J gave up 4 bases; unmatched junction bases: 6. The CDR3 totals 14 residues. The CDR3 loop is CASSTGQGPYEQYF. The CDR3 bases are TGTGCCAGTAGTACTGGACAGGGACCGTACGAGCAGTACTTC.

This clone has only a few counts. This rearrangement joins TRBV5-6 to TRBJ1-6; TRBD1 agrees at 8 bases. The CDR3 sequence is 17 residues long. Germline V gene data show CDR1 as SGHDT and CDR2 as YYEEEE. V lost 4 bases to trimming and J lost 7 bases; unmatched junction nucleotides: 13. The CDR3 DNA reads TGTGCCAGCAGCCTAGGGACAGGTCCTGCTGCGAATTCACCCCTCCACTTT. Its protein product is CASSLGTGPAANSPLHF. Looking up the rest from reference TRBV5-6 and TRBJ1-6 gives the full variable domain: DAGVTQSPTHLIKTRGQQVTLRCSPKSGHDTVSWYQQALGQGPQFIFQYYEEEERQRGNFPDRFSGHQFPNYSSELNVNALLLGDSALYLCASSLGTGPAANSPLHFGNGTRLTVT.

The chain recombines TRBV5-8 with TRBJ1-1; 10 bases match TRBD1. The V gene's germline CDR1 is SGHTS and CDR2 YDEGEE. The CDR3 sequence is 15 residues long. The ends lost 4 bases at V and 5 bases at J; junction bases unmatched: 8. The DNA of the CDR3 is TGTGCCAGCAGCCCCCGGGACAGGGGTGGTACTGAAGCTTTCTTT. Encoded protein: CASSPRDRGGTEAFF.

The CDR3 region is CASRPAPGQGSNEKLFF. CDR3 nucleotides: TGTGCCAGTAGACCAGCGCCGGGACAGGGGTCTAATGAAAAACTGTTTTTT. The rearrangement links TRBV19 to TRBJ1-4, with 10 bases identical to TRBD1. Germline CDR1 and CDR2: LNHDA and SQIVND (reference sequence). Germline trimming cut 6 bases from V and 3 bases from J; bases unmatched to any gene: 10. This CDR3 has 17 amino acids.

V gene TRBV30 combines with J gene TRBJ1-2; TRBD1 aligns across 7 bases. The CDR3 totals 15 residues. CDR1 GTSNPN and CDR2 SVGIG come from the germline V gene (reference sequence). The trim removed 5 bases at V and 1 base at J, leaving 10 bases unmatched. The DNA of the CDR3 is TGTGCCTGGGATCGGGGGGACAGACTTAACTATGGCTACACCTTC. It codes for CAWDRGDRLNYGYTF.

This rearrangement joins TRBV4-1 to TRBJ2-2; unclear D gene. V lost 4 bases and J lost 4, with 10 bases in between. The CDR3 length is 14 residues. Germline CDR1 and CDR2: MGHRA and YSYEKL. CDR3 bases: TGCGCCAGCAGCCGCGGAACGAGCACCGGGGAGCTGTTTTTT. It encodes CASSRGTSTGELFF.

The chain recombines TRBV10-3 with TRBJ2-2; D perhaps matches TRBD1 (6 bases). V lost 8 bases and J 1 base, leaving 11 bases between the germline ends. This CDR3 contains 14 residues. Per the germline V gene, CDR1 is ENHRY and CDR2 is SYGVKD. CDR3 amino acids: CAIAGDKNTGELFF. The CDR3 coding sequence is TGTGCCATCGCCGGGGACAAGAACACCGGGGAGCTGTTTTTT.

The rearrangement uses TRBV28 and TRBJ2-7; tentatively, D is TRBD1 (7 bases). CDR3 length: 15 amino acids. Germline V gene sequence: CDR1 MDHEN, CDR2 SYDVKM. V was cut by 4 bases and J by 1 base, with 14 bases left in between. The CDR3 bases are TGTGCCAGCAGTTGGTACGGGGGACAGTCCTACGAGCAGTACTTC. Translating gives CASSWYGGQSYEQYF.

The V call is TRBV5-4, the J call TRBJ1-6; D call uncertain. The CDR3 is 14 residues long. The V end lost 3 bases, the J end lost 5 bases, and 9 bases lay between the germline ends. CDR1 and CDR2 from the germline V gene are SGHNT and YYREEE (reference sequence). For the CDR3, the DNA is TGTGCCAGCAGCTCCGACATAAATAATTCACCCCTCCACTTT. Protein sequence: CASSSDINNSPLHF.